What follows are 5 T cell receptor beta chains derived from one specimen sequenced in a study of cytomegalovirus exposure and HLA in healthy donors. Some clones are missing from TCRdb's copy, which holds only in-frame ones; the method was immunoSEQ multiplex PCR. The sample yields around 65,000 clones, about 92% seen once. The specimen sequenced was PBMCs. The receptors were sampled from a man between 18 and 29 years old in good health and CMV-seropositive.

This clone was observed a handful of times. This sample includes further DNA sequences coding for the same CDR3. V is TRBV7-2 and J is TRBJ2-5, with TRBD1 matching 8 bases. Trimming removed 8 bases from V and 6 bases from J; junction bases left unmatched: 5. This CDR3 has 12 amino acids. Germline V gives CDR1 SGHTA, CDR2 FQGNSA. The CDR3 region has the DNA TGTGCCAGCTCAGGGGGCGTGAAGACCCAGTACTTC. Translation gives CASSGGVKTQYF.

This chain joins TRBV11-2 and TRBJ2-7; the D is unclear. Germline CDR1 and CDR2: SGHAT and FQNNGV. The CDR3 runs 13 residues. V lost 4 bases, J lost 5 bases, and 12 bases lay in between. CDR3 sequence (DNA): TGTGCCAGCAGCTCGACGGAGTTGGACGAGCAGTACTTC. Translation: CASSSTELDEQYF.

The CDR3 region is CASSHSGRLNEQFF. The CDR3 coding sequence is TGCGCCAGCAGCCACAGCGGGAGATTGAATGAGCAGTTCTTC. The chain is built from TRBV4-1 and TRBJ2-1; 8 bases fit TRBD2. The CDR3 length is 14 residues. With 3 bases clipped from V and 7 bases from J, the junction kept 5 bases outside the gene matches. Germline V CDR1 and CDR2: MGHRA, YSYEKL.

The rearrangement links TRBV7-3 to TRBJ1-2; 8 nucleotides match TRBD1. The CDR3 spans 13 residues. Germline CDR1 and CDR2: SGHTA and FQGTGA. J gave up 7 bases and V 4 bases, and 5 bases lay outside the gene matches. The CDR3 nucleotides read TGTGCCAGCAGCTCCGGACAGGGTGGTGGCTACACCTTC. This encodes CASSSGQGGGYTF.

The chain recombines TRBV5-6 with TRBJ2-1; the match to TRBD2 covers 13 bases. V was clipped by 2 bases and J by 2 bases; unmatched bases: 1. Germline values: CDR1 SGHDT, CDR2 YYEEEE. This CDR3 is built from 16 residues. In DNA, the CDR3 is TGTGCCAGCAGCTTCGGGACTAGCGGGACCTACAATGAGCAGTTCTTC. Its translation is CASSFGTSGTYNEQFF.